The present T cell receptor beta chain was sequenced within a study of cytomegalovirus exposure and HLA in healthy donors. PCR employed 60 Vbeta and 13 Jbeta primers. The data were produced by immunoSEQ multiplex PCR, yet TCRdb's version contains in-frame clones alone and is incomplete. In the table there are 130,000 or so clones, over 75% of which are singletons. Germline CDR1 MDHEN, CDR2 SYDVKM. This CDR3 spans 13 amino acids. V was clipped by 2 bases and J by 8 bases, with 12 bases between them. Source material: PBMCs. This TCR was sampled from a man between 35 and 55 years old in good health and CMV-seronegative. The chain recombines TRBV28 with TRBJ1-2, with unresolved D. The CDR3 DNA sequence: TGTGCCAGCAGTTTACGGGTGTCTGAAGGCTACACCTTC. This sequence encodes CASSLRVSEGYTF.